The 27 T cell receptor beta chains below were found in one sample sequenced in a study of identifying expanded T cells in peripheral blood. Libraries were prepared by immunoSEQ multiplex PCR; TCRdb keeps only in-frame clonotypes and omits some of them. This sample has 100,000 to 150,000 clones, with around four fifths found just once. The sample consisted of blood. These receptors all come from a person between 18 and 75 years old in good health.

The rearrangement links TRBV11-3 to TRBJ2-2; weak D call: TRBD1 (6 bases). V lost 6 bases, J lost 2 bases, and 13 bases lay in between. The CDR3 extends over 15 amino acids. Germline values: CDR1 SGHNT, CDR2 YENEEA. CDR3 DNA: TGTGCCAGCAGACTGGACAGAAAAAACACCGGGGAGCTGTTTTTT. Protein: CASRLDRKNTGELFF.

This sequence joins TRBV6-5 and TRBJ2-1; no clear D. The CDR3 runs to 12 residues. Trimming stripped 5 bases from V and 3 bases from J, with 5 bases between. Germline CDR1 MNHEY, CDR2 SVGAGI. CDR3 in DNA: TGTGCCAGCAGTCCAAACTACAATGAGCAGTTCTTC. It is translated as CASSPNYNEQFF.

This chain joins TRBV7-9 and TRBJ1-2, with a possible D match to TRBD1 (5 bases). Looked up from germline, CDR1 is SEHNR and CDR2 is FQNEAQ (reference sequence). V was pared by 8 bases and J by 4 bases, with 20 bases between. The CDR3 has 15 residues. The CDR3 protein is CASGGRRQTSYGYTF. The CDR3, as DNA: TGTGCCAGCGGCGGCCGTCGACAGACCTCCTATGGCTACACCTTC.

The chain couples TRBV5-1 to TRBJ2-7, with a tentative D call TRBD2 (5 bases). Germline CDR1 and CDR2: SGHRS and YFSETQ. The CDR3 is made up of 15 amino acids. V shed 1 base and J shed 4 bases, with 15 bases lying between them. CDR3 region: CASSLNPPGGYEQYF. CDR3 coding DNA: TGCGCCAGCAGCTTGAACCCCCCCGGCGGGTACGAGCAGTACTTC. Together with reference TRBV5-1 and TRBJ2-7, the CDR3 gives the full variable domain: KAGVTQTPRYLIKTRGQQVTLSCSPISGHRSVSWYQQTPGQGLQFLFEYFSETQRNKGNFPGRFSGRQFSNSRSEMNVSTLELGDSALYLCASSLNPPGGYEQYFGPGTRLTVT.

This chain connects TRBV5-1 to TRBJ1-1, with 7 bases aligning to TRBD1. V dropped 4 bases and J dropped 2; count of bases not matched to a gene: 14. The CDR3 has 17 residues. Germline CDR1 reads SGHRS; CDR2 reads YFSETQ. The CDR3 loop is CASSGLTGLNSNTEAFF. The CDR3 DNA sequence: TGCGCCAGCAGCGGCCTGACAGGGTTGAATTCCAACACTGAAGCTTTCTTT.

The genes are TRBV5-4 and TRBJ1-1; the D is unclear. The CDR3 is 14 residues long. Germline loops: CDR1 SGHNT, CDR2 YYREEE (reference sequence). V dropped 1 base and J dropped 1 base, with 8 bases sitting between them. The CDR3 protein is CASSLTGENTEAFF. DNA for the CDR3: TGTGCCAGCAGCTTGACTGGAGAGAACACTGAAGCTTTCTTT.

This rearrangement joins TRBV7-3 to TRBJ1-1; D unclear. This CDR3 is 13 amino acids long. Trimming pared 6 bases from V and 1 base from J, leaving 9 bases between. The V gene's germline CDR1 is SGHTA and CDR2 FQGTGA. The chain's CDR3 is CASSNQQNTEAFF. CDR3 DNA sequence: TGTGCCAGCAGTAACCAACAGAACACTGAAGCTTTCTTT.

The gene calls are TRBV6-1 and TRBJ2-1; TRBD1 aligns across 7 bases. This CDR3 is 13 amino acids long. V lost 5 bases, J lost 14 bases, and 12 bases stayed unmatched. From germline, CDR1 is MNHNS and CDR2 SASEGT. Here the CDR3 reads CASSQNIDRDEFF. The CDR3 bases are TGTGCCAGCAGTCAAAATATCGACAGGGACGAGTTCTTC.

This clone occurred once. The rearrangement joins TRBV7-9 to TRBJ2-5; D is perhaps TRBD1 (6 bases). The germline CDR1 and CDR2 sequences are SEHNR and FQNEAQ (reference sequence). Trimming removed 6 bases at V and 0 bases at J, with 11 bases between. The CDR3 sequence is 14 residues long. CDR3 in amino acids: CASRRTEYQETQYF. The CDR3 DNA follows: TGTGCCAGCAGGAGGACAGAGTACCAAGAGACCCAGTACTTC.

The rearrangement uses TRBV10-3 and TRBJ2-7; 9 bases map to TRBD1. Germline V gene lookup returns CDR1 ENHRY and CDR2 SYGVKD. This CDR3 comprises 12 residues. V was clipped by 6 bases and J by 6 bases; unmatched bases: 3. CDR3 DNA: TGTGCCATCAGGGACAGGGGTCCCGAGCAGTACTTC. It specifies CAIRDRGPEQYF.

CDR3 in amino acids: CASSLQIYNSPLHF. DNA for the CDR3: TGCGCCAGCAGCCTACAGATCTATAATTCACCCCTCCACTTT. The J gene is TRBJ1-6, the V gene TRBV4-3, with unresolved D. The CDR3 has 14 amino acids. The germline gives CDR1 LGHNA, CDR2 YSLEER. The V gene lost 4 bases and the J gene lost 3 bases, with 7 bases spanning the gap.

Only a few counts were recorded for this clone. DNA for the CDR3: TGTGCCATCACTCCGGGGGGTTCCTACGAGCAGTACTTC. Its protein is CAITPGGSYEQYF. The chain combines TRBV10-3 with TRBJ2-7, with TRBD2 identical over 7 bases. Germline lookup yields CDR1 ENHRY and CDR2 SYGVKD. This CDR3 comprises 13 residues. With V trimmed by 7 bases and J by 1 base, 4 bases remained unmatched.

The CDR3 loop reads CASSLELETLAYGYTF. In DNA, the CDR3 is TGTGCCAGCAGCTTGGAATTGGAGACCTTAGCCTATGGCTACACCTTC. The chain uses TRBV5-4 and TRBJ1-2; the D is unclear. This CDR3 region has 16 residues. The V end was cut by 0 bases, the J end by 4 bases, with 16 bases between. The V gene's germline CDR1 is SGHNT and CDR2 YYREEE (reference sequence).

This sequence joins TRBV11-3 and TRBJ2-1; 12 bases agree with TRBD2. CDR1 and CDR2 from the germline V gene are SGHNT and YENEEA. J was trimmed by 9 bases and V by 5 bases; bases with no gene match: 8. This CDR3 region has 15 residues. The CDR3 DNA sequence: TGTGCCAGCAGCCCCGGACTAGCGGGGTTCACTGAGCAGTTCTTC. This encodes CASSPGLAGFTEQFF. The whole variable domain, filled in from reference TRBV11-3 and TRBJ2-1, reads EAGVVQSPRYKIIEKKQPVAFWCNPISGHNTLYWYLQNLGQGPELLIRYENEEAVDDSQLPKDRFSAERLKGVDSTLKIQPAELGDSAVYLCASSPGLAGFTEQFFGPGTRLTVL.

The genes are TRBV18 and TRBJ2-7, with D tentatively TRBD1 or TRBD2 (5 bases each). Germline V gives CDR1 KGHSH, CDR2 LQKENI. V lost 4 bases and J lost 2, with 9 bases in between. The CDR3 loop spans 13 amino acids. The CDR3 bases are TGTGCCAGCTCACGGGACCCAGCCTACGAGCAGTACTTC. Protein product: CASSRDPAYEQYF.

In this sample, this clone turned up once. The chain employs TRBV7-2 and TRBJ1-1, with a possible D match to TRBD1 (6 bases). The CDR3 totals 16 residues. With 1 base removed from V and 1 base from J, the gap between germline ends came to 13 bases. The germline CDR1 and CDR2 sequences are SGHTA and FQGNSA. CDR3: CASSLVSGHQNTEAFF. The CDR3 DNA reads TGTGCCAGCAGCTTAGTTTCGGGACACCAGAACACTGAAGCTTTCTTT.

The J gene is TRBJ1-1, the V gene TRBV27; D remains unclear. Germline assignment: CDR1 MNHEY and CDR2 SMNVEV (reference sequence). The ends were cut back, 5 bases at V and 0 bases at J, with 10 bases in the middle. This CDR3 spans 14 amino acids. The CDR3 loop reads CASSPRGLNTEAFF. CDR3 coding DNA: TGTGCCAGCAGTCCCCGTGGATTGAACACTGAAGCTTTCTTT.

This clone was counted only a few times. The chain links TRBV7-2 to TRBJ1-2; D gene uncertain. The length of the CDR3 is 13 residues. CDR1 SGHTA and CDR2 FQGNSA come from the germline V gene. V was trimmed by 5 bases and J by 8 bases, leaving 15 bases between them. The CDR3 protein is CASSSRTVGGYTF. CDR3 DNA sequence: TGTGCCAGCAGCAGCAGGACGGTGGGGGGCTACACCTTC.

This chain's CDR3 is CASSLVLYDRGHRGNTIYF. DNA for the CDR3: TGTGCCAGCAGCTTAGTCCTATATGACAGGGGGCATCGTGGAAACACCATATATTTT. The V and J genes are TRBV11-2 and TRBJ1-3; 10 bases align to TRBD1. The CDR3 runs 19 residues. Trimming at V came to 1 base and at J to 3 bases, leaving 12 bases not matched to a gene. Germline V gene sequence: CDR1 SGHAT, CDR2 FQNNGV.

This clone occurred once. This chain joins TRBV4-1 and TRBJ2-7, with D possibly being TRBD1 (6 bases). Germline values: CDR1 MGHRA, CDR2 YSYEKL. V was trimmed by 1 base and J by 2 bases, leaving 15 bases between them. CDR3 length equals 16 residues. In DNA, the CDR3 is TGCGCCAGCAGCCAAGTTGGGACACCTACTACCTACGAGCAGTACTTC. Its translation is CASSQVGTPTTYEQYF.

The CDR3 DNA reads as TGTGCCAGCAGCTTTTCAGGGCCGGATCAGCCCCAGCATTTT. Translated: CASSFSGPDQPQHF. V and J are TRBV7-9 and TRBJ1-5; a possible D gene is TRBD1 (5 bases). The germline CDR1 and CDR2 sequences are SEHNR and FQNEAQ (reference sequence). V lost 3 bases and J lost 5, with 11 bases in between. The CDR3 covers 14 residues.

The chain is built from TRBV11-3 and TRBJ2-3, with D perhaps assigned TRBD1 or TRBD2 (5 bases each). This CDR3 region has 16 residues. From germline, CDR1 is SGHNT and CDR2 YENEEA. The V and J ends lost 6 bases and 0 bases respectively, with 16 bases between them. CDR3 in amino acids: CASSRSGQLSTDTQYF. The CDR3 DNA is TGTGCCAGCAGTCGATCGGGGCAGCTTAGCACAGATACGCAGTATTTT.

This clone was seen more than once but under ten times. V and J are TRBV19 and TRBJ1-4; perhaps TRBD1 as D (5 bases). The CDR3 is 12 amino acids. Per the germline V gene, CDR1 is LNHDA and CDR2 is SQIVND (reference sequence). V dropped 3 bases and J dropped 11 bases, with 10 bases sitting between them. Here the CDR3 reads CASSIYRQKLFF. The CDR3 nucleotides read TGTGCCAGTAGTATTTATCGACAGAAACTGTTTTTT. The variable domain in full, completed from reference TRBV19 and TRBJ1-4, reads DGGITQSPKYLFRKEGQNVTLSCEQNLNHDAMYWYRQDPGQGLRLIYYSQIVNDFQKGDIAEGYSVSREKKESFPLTVTSAQKNPTAFYLCASSIYRQKLFFGSGTQLSVL.

The CDR3 protein is CASSRDRGDEQYF. The CDR3 nucleotides read TGTGCCAGCTCAAGGGACAGAGGAGACGAGCAGTACTTC. The rearrangement joins TRBV18 to TRBJ2-7, with 7 bases that match TRBD1. V dropped 5 bases and J dropped 5; count of bases not matched to a gene: 6. The germline gives CDR1 KGHSH, CDR2 LQKENI. CDR3 length: 13 residues.

The chain couples TRBV27 to TRBJ2-3; 14 nucleotides align to TRBD2. After removal of 5 bases from V and 6 bases from J, the junction contained 7 bases not matched to a gene. Germline-derived CDR1 and CDR2 are MNHEY and SMNVEV (reference sequence). This CDR3 region has 16 residues. The CDR3 DNA is TGTGCCAGCAGTCCGGGGACTAGCGGGGGACAGGATACGCAGTATTTT. Protein sequence: CASSPGTSGGQDTQYF.

The genes are TRBV4-1 and TRBJ1-6, with D uncertain. CDR1 and CDR2 (germline): MGHRA, YSYEKL. This CDR3 is 13 amino acids long. V was pared by 0 bases and J by 9 bases, with 6 bases between. The CDR3 protein is CASSQDSGSPLHF. The CDR3 nucleotides are TGCGCCAGCAGCCAAGATAGCGGTTCACCCCTCCACTTT.

The chain has TRBV14 and TRBJ1-4; the D gene is possibly TRBD1 (6 bases). The CDR3 runs 16 residues. Germline V CDR1 and CDR2: SGHDN, FVKESK. Trimming cost V 4 bases and J 0 bases, with 12 bases left between them. CDR3 region: CASSPRRTATNEKLFF. Here the CDR3 DNA reads TGTGCCAGCAGCCCACGACGGACAGCAACTAATGAAAAACTGTTTTTT.